Below, 10 T cell receptor beta chains from the same sample are listed, as sequenced in a study of cytomegalovirus exposure and HLA in healthy donors. Primers for the PCR totalled 60 Vbeta and 13 Jbeta. Clones were read by immunoSEQ multiplex PCR, and TCRdb kept only the in-frame ones, dropping some. The table lists 190,000 or so clones, around four fifths of them singletons, with 1.6% in the top ten. Sequencing was done on a sample of PBMCs. These receptor sequences come from a man aged 50-60 years in good health and CMV-seronegative.

The chain uses TRBV19 and TRBJ2-2, with 9 nucleotides matching TRBD1. From germline, CDR1 is LNHDA and CDR2 SQIVND (reference sequence). The CDR3 is 14 amino acids. V lost 11 bases and J lost 5; bases outside the gene matches: 9. In DNA, the CDR3 is TGTGCCTCCAAACAGGGGGCGCGTACCGGGGAGCTGTTTTTT. Amino acid sequence: CASKQGARTGELFF.

The rearrangement joins TRBV13 to TRBJ2-3; TRBD2 agrees at 7 bases. The V and J ends lost 5 bases and 13 bases, in that order; junction bases with no gene match: 15. Germline-derived CDR1 and CDR2 are PRHDT and FYEKMQ (reference sequence). CDR3 length: 14 residues. CDR3 sequence (DNA): TGTGCCAGCAGCGCGAGACAGCGGGGTTTGGCGGAGTATTTT. As protein: CASSARQRGLAEYF.

The chain links TRBV6-6 to TRBJ2-5; 8 bases match TRBD1. The J call may be incorrect, as the DNA end agrees better with TRBJ2-7. This CDR3 has 13 amino acids. Germline V gene data show CDR1 as MNHNY and CDR2 as SVGAGI (reference sequence). The CDR3 loop is CASSRQGRYEQYF. DNA of the CDR3: TGTGCCAGCAGTCGACAGGGGAGGTACGAGCAGTACTTC.

V gene TRBV5-1 combines with J gene TRBJ2-7; the match to TRBD2 covers 13 bases. Germline CDR1 and CDR2: SGHRS and YFSETQ. This CDR3 region has 16 residues. V was clipped by 4 bases and J by 7 bases; unmatched bases: 11. CDR3 coding DNA: TGCGCCAGCAGCCCGACTAGCGGGGGGCCAACTCGGGAGCAGTACTTC. This encodes CASSPTSGGPTREQYF. The entire variable domain, with the rest obtained from reference TRBV5-1 and TRBJ2-7, is as follows: KAGVTQTPRYLIKTRGQQVTLSCSPISGHRSVSWYQQTPGQGLQFLFEYFSETQRNKGNFPGRFSGRQFSNSRSEMNVSTLELGDSALYLCASSPTSGGPTREQYFGPGTRLTVT.

The J gene is TRBJ1-2, the V gene TRBV9; D might be TRBD1 (5 bases). The CDR3 is made up of 16 amino acids. Trimming stripped 3 bases from V and 1 base from J, with 16 bases between. The germline V gene has CDR1 SGDLS and CDR2 YYNGEE. CDR3 residues: CASSAVLQGFNYGYTF. As DNA, the CDR3 is TGTGCCAGCAGCGCTGTCTTGCAGGGATTTAACTATGGCTACACCTTC.

This chain links TRBV20-1 with TRBJ2-1; D might be TRBD2 (6 bases). The CDR3 covers 10 residues. CDR1 is DFQATT, CDR2 SNEGSKA, per germline (reference sequence). The ends were cut back, 6 bases at V and 12 bases at J, with 12 bases in the middle. The CDR3 region has the DNA TGCAGTGCAACCGGGACTTCGCAGTTCTTC. Its protein is CSATGTSQFF.

The chain is built from TRBV18 and TRBJ2-1; 11 positions match TRBD1. V was pared by 3 bases and J by 8 bases, with 6 bases of the junction left unmatched. CDR1 KGHSH and CDR2 LQKENI come from the germline V gene. The CDR3 loop spans 15 amino acids. The CDR3 protein is CASSPGTGGGHEQFF. DNA for the CDR3: TGTGCCAGCTCACCTGGGACAGGGGGGGGCCATGAGCAGTTCTTC.

V gene TRBV5-1 combines with J gene TRBJ1-4, with D hard to call. This CDR3 is built from 16 residues. CDR1 and CDR2 (germline): SGHRS, YFSETQ. The ends were cut back, 0 bases at V and 1 base at J, with 10 bases in the middle. DNA of the CDR3: TGCGCCAGCAGCTTGGCCGGAGGAGGAACTAATGAAAAACTGTTTTTT. It encodes CASSLAGGGTNEKLFF.

The chain carries TRBV5-1 and TRBJ2-2; 10 bases are a match to TRBD2. This CDR3 has 15 residues. The V gene end was trimmed by 7 bases and the J gene end by 6 bases; junction bases not matched to a gene: 9. Germline V gives CDR1 SGHRS, CDR2 YFSETQ. The CDR3 bases are TGCGCCAGCCGTCAGCGGGAGGGCCGGGCCGGGGAGCTGTTTTTT. Translated, it gives CASRQREGRAGELFF. The whole variable domain, filled in from reference TRBV5-1 and TRBJ2-2, reads KAGVTQTPRYLIKTRGQQVTLSCSPISGHRSVSWYQQTPGQGLQFLFEYFSETQRNKGNFPGRFSGRQFSNSRSEMNVSTLELGDSALYLCASRQREGRAGELFFGEGSRLTVL.

The V and J genes are TRBV28 and TRBJ1-5, with D unresolved. Per the germline V gene, CDR1 is MDHEN and CDR2 is SYDVKM. CDR3 size: 15 residues. With 3 bases removed from V and 0 bases from J, the gap between germline ends came to 9 bases. CDR3 region: CASSLAQTSNQPQHF. The CDR3 DNA is TGTGCCAGCAGTTTGGCACAGACTAGCAATCAGCCCCAGCATTTT.